This section outlines one TCR beta chain sequence together with its context. Its target is not known. The data originate from a study of a mutant IDH1 vaccine in newly diagnosed glioma. As for the study in general: Those enrolled had earlier been treated with radiotherapy, temozolomide, or both, mostly both.

Time point: week 11, during vaccination. It was 300 ug of mutant IDH1 20-mer peptide that made up each vaccine dose, given with topical imiquimod. V shed 6 bases, J shed 2 bases, and the junction held 10 bases outside the gene matches. CDR3 size: 15 residues. The germline V gene has CDR1 SNHLY and CDR2 FYNNEI. Sequencing used immunoSEQ multiplex PCR; TCRdb keeps in-frame clones, though not all of them. The table has about 21,000 clones, roughly 91% seen once. This clonotype was obtained from a woman in her thirties or forties with glioma. Specimen: PBMCs, collected from a glioma patient whose treatment included an IDH1 peptide vaccine. V gene TRBV2 combines with J gene TRBJ2-7, with 7 bases lining up with TRBD1. The DNA for the CDR3 is TGTGCCAGCAGCCTGGGGCCAGGGGGTCCCTACGAGCAGTACTTC. It yields the protein CASSLGPGGPYEQYF.